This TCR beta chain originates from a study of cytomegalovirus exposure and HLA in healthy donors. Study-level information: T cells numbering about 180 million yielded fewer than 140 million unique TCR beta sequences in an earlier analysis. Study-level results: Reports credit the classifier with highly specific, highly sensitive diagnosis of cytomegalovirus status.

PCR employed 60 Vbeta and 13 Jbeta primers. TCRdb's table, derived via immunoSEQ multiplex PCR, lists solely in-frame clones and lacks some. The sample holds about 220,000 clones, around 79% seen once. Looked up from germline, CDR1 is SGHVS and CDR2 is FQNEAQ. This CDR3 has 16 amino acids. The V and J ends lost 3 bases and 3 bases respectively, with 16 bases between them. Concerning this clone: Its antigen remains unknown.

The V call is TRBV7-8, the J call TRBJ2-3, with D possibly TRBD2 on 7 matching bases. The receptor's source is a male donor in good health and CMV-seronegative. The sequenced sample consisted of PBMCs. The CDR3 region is CASSFGSGTYTDTQYF. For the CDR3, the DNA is TGTGCCAGCAGCTTTGGCAGCGGGACATATACAGATACGCAGTATTTT.